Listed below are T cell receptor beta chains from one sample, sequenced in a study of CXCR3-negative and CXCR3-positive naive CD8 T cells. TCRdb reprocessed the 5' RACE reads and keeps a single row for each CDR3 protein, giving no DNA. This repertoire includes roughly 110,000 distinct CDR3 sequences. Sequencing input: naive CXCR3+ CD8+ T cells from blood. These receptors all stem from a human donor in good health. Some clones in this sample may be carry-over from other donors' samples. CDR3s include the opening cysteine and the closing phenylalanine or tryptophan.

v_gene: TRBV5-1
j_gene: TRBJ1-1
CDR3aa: CASSLGQGANTEAFF

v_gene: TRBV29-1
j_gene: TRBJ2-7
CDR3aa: CSAGTGREQYF

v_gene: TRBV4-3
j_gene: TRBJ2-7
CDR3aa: CASSQESIGQDYEQYF

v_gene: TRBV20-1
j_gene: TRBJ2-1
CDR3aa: CSARDPLGFEQFF

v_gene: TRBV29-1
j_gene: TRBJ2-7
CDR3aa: CSVDQGYEQYF

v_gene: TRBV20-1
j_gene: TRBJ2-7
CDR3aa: CSARDLGLSYEQYF

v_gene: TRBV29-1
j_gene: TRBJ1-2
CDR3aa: CSVIAGGEDGYTF

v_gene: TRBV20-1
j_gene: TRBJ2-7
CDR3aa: CSAPGDWELRSSYEQYF

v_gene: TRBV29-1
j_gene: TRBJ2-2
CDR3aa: CSVPVATGELFF

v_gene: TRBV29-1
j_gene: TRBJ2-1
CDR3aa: CSVEEGLTSGNEQFF

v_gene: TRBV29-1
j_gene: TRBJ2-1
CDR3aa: CSVWTEAGGPHEQFF

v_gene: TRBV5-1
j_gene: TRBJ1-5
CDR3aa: CASRQGANQPQHF

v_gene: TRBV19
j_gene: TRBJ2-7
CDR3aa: CASSMRTSGGYEQYF

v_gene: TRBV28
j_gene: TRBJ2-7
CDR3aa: CASSSALYEQYF

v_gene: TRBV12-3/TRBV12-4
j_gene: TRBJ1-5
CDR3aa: CASSPGGGLNQPQHF

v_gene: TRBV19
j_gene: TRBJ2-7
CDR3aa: CASSILGDSYEQYF

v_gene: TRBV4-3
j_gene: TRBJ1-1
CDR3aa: CASSQDRLGNTEAFF

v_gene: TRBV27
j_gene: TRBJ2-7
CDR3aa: CASEGLGGEQYF

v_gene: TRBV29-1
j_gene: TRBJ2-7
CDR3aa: CSVEDSQGNEQYF

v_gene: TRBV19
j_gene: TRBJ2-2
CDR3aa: CASSRDRGSPGELFF

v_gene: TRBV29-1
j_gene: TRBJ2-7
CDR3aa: CSVEGQDYEQYF

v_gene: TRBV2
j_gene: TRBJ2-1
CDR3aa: CASSDVGVYNEQFF

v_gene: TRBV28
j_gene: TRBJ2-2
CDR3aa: CASSPYSGGTGELFF

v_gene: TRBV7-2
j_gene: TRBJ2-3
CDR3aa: CASSLVAGAHTDTQYF

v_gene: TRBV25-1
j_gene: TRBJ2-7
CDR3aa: CASGPSAPYEQYF

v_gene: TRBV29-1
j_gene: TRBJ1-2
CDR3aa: CSAPNQGGYTF

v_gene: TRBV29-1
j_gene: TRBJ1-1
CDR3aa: CSVKGQGAGGLTEAFF

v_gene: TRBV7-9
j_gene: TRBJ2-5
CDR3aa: CASSLAANNQETQYF

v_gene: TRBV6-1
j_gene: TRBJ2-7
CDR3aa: CASSEGHSYEQYF

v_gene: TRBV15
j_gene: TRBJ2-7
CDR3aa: CATSTSGSSYEQYF

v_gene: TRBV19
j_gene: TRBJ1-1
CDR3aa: CASSIQGMNTEAFF

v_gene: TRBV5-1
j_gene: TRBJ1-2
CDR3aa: CASSGDSHLYGYTF

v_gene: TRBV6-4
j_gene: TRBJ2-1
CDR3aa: CASSRTSMNEQFF

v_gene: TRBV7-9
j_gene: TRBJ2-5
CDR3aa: CASSDARPQETQYF

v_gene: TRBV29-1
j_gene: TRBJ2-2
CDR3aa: CSVLERGGRDTGELFF

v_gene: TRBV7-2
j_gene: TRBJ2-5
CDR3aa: CASSFQSYQETQYF

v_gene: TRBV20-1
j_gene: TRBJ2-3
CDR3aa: CSARDKREGRGDTQYF

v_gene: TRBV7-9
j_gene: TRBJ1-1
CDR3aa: CASRQGSSTEAFF

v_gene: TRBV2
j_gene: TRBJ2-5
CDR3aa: CASIRGTETQYF

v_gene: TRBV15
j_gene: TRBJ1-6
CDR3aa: CATSRVTGDNSPLHF

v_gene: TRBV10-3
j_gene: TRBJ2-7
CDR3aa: CAISESGFSYEQYF

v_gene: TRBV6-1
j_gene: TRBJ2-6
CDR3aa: CASSDWTGADSGANVLTF

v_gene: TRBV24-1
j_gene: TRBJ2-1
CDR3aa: CATSEGQGSYNEQFF

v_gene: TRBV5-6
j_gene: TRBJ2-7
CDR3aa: CASSPVGSYEQYF

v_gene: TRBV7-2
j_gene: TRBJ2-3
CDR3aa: CASSSLGGADTQYF

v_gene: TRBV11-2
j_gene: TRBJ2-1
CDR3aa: CASSGLGYNEQFF